Listed below are T cell receptor beta chains from one sample, sequenced in a study of post-analysis software for immune sequencing data. TCRdb redid the calling of the PCR reads with MiXCR, one entry per CDR3 protein. The profile shows around 400,000 distinct CDR3 sequences, approximately 39% of them singletons. Sequencing was done on a sample of blood. Every receptor here comes from a girl aged 2 to 9 with multiple sclerosis. Both conserved end residues are part of each CDR3. Fields, in order: J gene, D gene, V gene, clone size, CDR3 protein, CDR3 DNA. A D gene is named only where the DNA matches it firmly. The listing skips clone size in some rows; elsewhere it reads once, few, many or a size class.

J gene: TRBJ2-1
D gene: NA
V gene: TRBV28
clone size: few
CDR3 protein: CASSSSGAKTYNEQFF
CDR3 DNA: TGTGCCAGCAGCTCGTCGGGGGCTAAGACCTACAATGAGCAGTTCTTC

J gene: TRBJ2-7
D gene: TRBD2
V gene: TRBV7-2
clone size: few
CDR3 protein: CASSLEAQRGSYEQYF
CDR3 DNA: TGTGCCAGCAGCTTAGAGGCTCAGCGGGGGTCCTACGAGCAGTACTTC

J gene: TRBJ1-2
D gene: NA
V gene: TRBV7-2
clone size: few
CDR3 protein: CASSSTKQGGYGYTF
CDR3 DNA: TGTGCCAGCAGCTCTACCAAACAAGGAGGCTATGGCTACACCTTC

J gene: TRBJ2-7
D gene: NA
V gene: TRBV6-2/TRBV6-3
clone size: NA
CDR3 protein: CASTQRRGLTYEQYF
CDR3 DNA: TGTGCCAGCACCCAACGGAGGGGTCTTACCTACGAGCAGTACTTC

J gene: TRBJ2-7
D gene: TRBD2
V gene: TRBV11-2
clone size: few
CDR3 protein: CASSPLLLSGLVPNAVYEQYF
CDR3 DNA: TGTGCCAGCAGCCCTCTTCTTTTATCGGGACTAGTCCCGAATGCTGTCTACGAGCAGTACTTC

J gene: TRBJ1-5
D gene: NA
V gene: TRBV6-1
clone size: NA
CDR3 protein: CASSEQGRGANQPQHF
CDR3 DNA: TGTGCCAGCAGTGAACAGGGGCGCGGGGCGAATCAGCCCCAGCATTTT

J gene: TRBJ1-4
D gene: TRBD1
V gene: TRBV5-1
clone size: few
CDR3 protein: CASSLTGVTNEKLFF
CDR3 DNA: TGCGCCAGCAGCTTAACAGGGGTAACTAATGAAAAACTGTTTTTT

J gene: TRBJ2-3
D gene: NA
V gene: TRBV14
clone size: few
CDR3 protein: CASSQDRRAGGTDTQYF
CDR3 DNA: TGTGCCAGCAGCCAAGATCGTCGGGCAGGGGGCACAGATACGCAGTATTTT

J gene: TRBJ2-5
D gene: NA
V gene: TRBV20-1
clone size: NA
CDR3 protein: CSARAGQETQYF
CDR3 DNA: TGCAGTGCTAGAGCTGGACAAGAGACCCAGTACTTC

J gene: TRBJ1-1
D gene: TRBD1
V gene: TRBV27
clone size: NA
CDR3 protein: CASSPLGQRNTEAFF
CDR3 DNA: TGTGCCAGCAGTCCCTTGGGACAGCGCAACACTGAAGCTTTCTTT

J gene: TRBJ2-7
D gene: TRBD2
V gene: TRBV6-2/TRBV6-3
clone size: few
CDR3 protein: CASSYWGGTTVYEQYF
CDR3 DNA: TGTGCCAGCAGTTACTGGGGCGGGACTACGGTCTACGAGCAGTACTTC

J gene: TRBJ2-6
D gene: NA
V gene: TRBV7-6
clone size: many
CDR3 protein: CASSSSPNVLTF
CDR3 DNA: TGTGCCAGCAGCTCGAGTCCCAACGTCCTGACTTTC

J gene: TRBJ1-2
D gene: NA
V gene: TRBV10-3
clone size: few
CDR3 protein: CAIMGGDYGYTF
CDR3 DNA: TGTGCCATCATGGGCGGGGACTATGGCTACACCTTC

J gene: TRBJ2-6
D gene: NA
V gene: TRBV5-1
clone size: NA
CDR3 protein: CASSELGSGANVRTF
CDR3 DNA: TGCGCCAGCAGCGAGTTGGGGTCTGGGGCCAACGTCCGGACTTTC

J gene: TRBJ2-7
D gene: TRBD1
V gene: TRBV15
clone size: NA
CDR3 protein: CATSSLTGAYEQYF
CDR3 DNA: TGTGCCACCAGCAGTCTGACAGGGGCCTACGAGCAGTACTTC

J gene: TRBJ2-7
D gene: NA
V gene: TRBV20-1
clone size: few
CDR3 protein: CSARVISQATFSYEQYF
CDR3 DNA: TGCAGTGCTAGGGTCATCAGTCAGGCAACTTTTTCCTACGAGCAGTACTTC

J gene: TRBJ2-1
D gene: NA
V gene: TRBV5-1
clone size: NA
CDR3 protein: CAGSPGEYTVEQFF
CDR3 DNA: TGCGCCGGCAGCCCGGGGGAGTATACAGTAGAGCAGTTCTTC

J gene: TRBJ1-4
D gene: TRBD1
V gene: TRBV18
clone size: NA
CDR3 protein: CASSPVTGPTNEKLFF
CDR3 DNA: TGTGCCAGCTCACCTGTGACAGGGCCAACTAATGAAAAACTGTTTTTT

J gene: TRBJ2-5
D gene: TRBD2
V gene: TRBV20-1
clone size: NA
CDR3 protein: CSAPRLAVYQETQYF
CDR3 DNA: TGCAGTGCTCCCCGACTAGCGGTTTACCAAGAGACCCAGTACTTC

J gene: TRBJ2-2
D gene: NA
V gene: TRBV9
clone size: once
CDR3 protein: CASSLYRVGNPGELFF
CDR3 DNA: TGTGCCAGCAGTCTTTACAGGGTGGGGAACCCCGGGGAGCTGTTTTTT

J gene: TRBJ2-1
D gene: TRBD2
V gene: TRBV20-1
clone size: NA
CDR3 protein: CSARPLSGTSGRTSYNEQFF
CDR3 DNA: TGCAGTGCTAGGCCCCTATCCGGGACTAGCGGGAGGACCTCCTACAATGAGCAGTTCTTC

J gene: TRBJ2-1
D gene: TRBD2
V gene: TRBV6-2/TRBV6-3
clone size: NA
CDR3 protein: CASSITSGGYNEQFF
CDR3 DNA: TGTGCCAGCAGCATCACTAGCGGGGGGTACAATGAGCAGTTCTTC

J gene: TRBJ2-3
D gene: NA
V gene: TRBV10-3
clone size: NA
CDR3 protein: CATRWAETQYF
CDR3 DNA: TGTGCCACCAGATGGGCGGAGACGCAGTATTTT

J gene: TRBJ2-7
D gene: NA
V gene: TRBV29-1
clone size: NA
CDR3 protein: CSVMGGWEQYF
CDR3 DNA: TGCAGCGTTATGGGAGGCTGGGAGCAGTACTTC

J gene: TRBJ2-1
D gene: TRBD1
V gene: TRBV28
clone size: NA
CDR3 protein: CVSSLWDSSGNEQFF
CDR3 DNA: TGTGTCAGCAGTTTATGGGACAGCTCGGGGAATGAGCAGTTCTTC

J gene: TRBJ2-3
D gene: NA
V gene: TRBV7-3
clone size: NA
CDR3 protein: CASSPDLSTDTQYF
CDR3 DNA: TGTGCCAGCAGCCCCGATTTGAGCACAGATACGCAGTATTTT

J gene: TRBJ2-3
D gene: NA
V gene: TRBV20-1
clone size: few
CDR3 protein: CSASGVVSTDTQYF
CDR3 DNA: TGCAGTGCTAGCGGGGTCGTTAGCACAGATACGCAGTATTTT

J gene: TRBJ2-1
D gene: NA
V gene: TRBV7-2
clone size: NA
CDR3 protein: CASSSRGLGGNEQFF
CDR3 DNA: TGTGCCAGCAGCTCTCGGGGGCTAGGGGGCAATGAGCAGTTCTTC

J gene: TRBJ2-7
D gene: TRBD2
V gene: TRBV20-1
clone size: NA
CDR3 protein: CSVAGDPHSYEQYF
CDR3 DNA: TGCAGTGTGGCGGGAGACCCCCATTCCTACGAGCAGTACTTC

J gene: TRBJ1-1
D gene: NA
V gene: TRBV29-1
clone size: NA
CDR3 protein: CSVLRQFSTEAFF
CDR3 DNA: TGCAGCGTGCTAAGACAGTTCAGCACTGAAGCTTTCTTT

J gene: TRBJ2-5
D gene: TRBD2
V gene: TRBV29-1
clone size: NA
CDR3 protein: CSVEDSQGGREKQYF
CDR3 DNA: TGCAGCGTTGAAGATAGTCAGGGAGGGCGAGAGAAGCAGTACTTC